This TCR beta chain was profiled in a study of blood T cells in healthy people across ages. Overall study results and limits: Relative to aged donors, long-lived donors carried more naive CD4+ cells and displayed higher diversity.

This CDR3 region has 18 residues. CDR1 SGDLS and CDR2 YYNGEE come from the germline V gene. Alongside a J-beta primer mix, a sample-barcoded 5' primer served in a second PCR lasting about 7 to 11 cycles. TCRdb reanalysed the 5' RACE reads using MiXCR and keeps one entry per CDR3 protein. The sample has about 900,000 distinct CDR3 sequences; roughly 48% are singletons. This clonotype was counted a few times. Antigen specificity is unknown. Sequencing input: blood. The TCR originated in a young man in good health. The chain uses TRBV9 and TRBJ2-7, with 11 positions matching TRBD2. The J call is in doubt because the DNA end fits TRBJ2-5 better. CDR3 nucleotide sequence: TGTGCCAGCAGCCTCGGACTAGCGGGCCAAAACAAACGGGAGACCCAGTACTTC. This translates into CASSLGLAGQNKRETQYF.